One T cell receptor (beta chain) is described in this entry. No antigen is known for it. The germline V gene has CDR1 SGHAT and CDR2 FQNNGV. The ends were cut back, 6 bases at V and 0 bases at J, with 11 bases in the middle. The CDR3 runs 15 residues. Within Nashville, Tennessee resided all donors, each a Caucasian adult. This entry comes from a study of shared clonotypes between healthy human individuals. Method: immunoSEQ multiplex PCR; TCRdb's copy keeps in-frame clones and lacks some. The table has 2 million to 2.5 million clones, 92% seen once. Findings and caveats of the study: Blood alone was sampled, and tissue repertoires likely differ. Between four donors, naive CD4 clonotypes were shared at a level of about 5%.

The sample taken for sequencing was naive CD4+ T cells from PBMCs. Subset described: CD45RA+ positively selected. The TCR originated in a man aged 18 to 29 in good health. Some clones in this sample may be carry-over from other donors' samples. The chain recombines TRBV11-2 with TRBJ2-2; TRBD1 might be the D (6 bases). For the CDR3, the DNA is TGTGCCAGCAGATCCGGACAGACGAACACCGGGGAGCTGTTTTTT. It is translated as CASRSGQTNTGELFF.